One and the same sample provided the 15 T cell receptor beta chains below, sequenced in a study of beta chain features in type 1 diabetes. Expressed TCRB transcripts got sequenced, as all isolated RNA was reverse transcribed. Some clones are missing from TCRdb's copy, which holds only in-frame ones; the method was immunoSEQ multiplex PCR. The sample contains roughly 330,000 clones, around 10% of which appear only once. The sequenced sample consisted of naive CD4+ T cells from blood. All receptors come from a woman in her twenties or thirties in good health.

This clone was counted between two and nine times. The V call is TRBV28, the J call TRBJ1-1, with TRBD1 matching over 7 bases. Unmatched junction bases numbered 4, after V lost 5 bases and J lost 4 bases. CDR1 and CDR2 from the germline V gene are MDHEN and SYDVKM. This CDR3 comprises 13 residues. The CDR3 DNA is TGTGCCAGCAGTCAACAGGGGTCCACTGAAGCTTTCTTT. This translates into CASSQQGSTEAFF.

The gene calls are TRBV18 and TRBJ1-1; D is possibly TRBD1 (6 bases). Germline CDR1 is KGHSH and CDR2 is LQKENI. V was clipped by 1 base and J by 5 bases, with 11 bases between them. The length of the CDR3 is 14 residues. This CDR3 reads CASSPQGVRTEAFF. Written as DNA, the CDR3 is TGTGCCAGCTCACCACAGGGGGTTAGAACTGAAGCTTTCTTT.

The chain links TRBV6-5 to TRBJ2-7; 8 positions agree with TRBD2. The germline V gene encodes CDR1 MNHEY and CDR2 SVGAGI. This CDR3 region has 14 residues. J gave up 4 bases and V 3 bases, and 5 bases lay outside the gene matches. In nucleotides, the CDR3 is TGTGCCAGCAGTTATTCTACTAGCGGTTACGAGCAGTACTTC. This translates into CASSYSTSGYEQYF.

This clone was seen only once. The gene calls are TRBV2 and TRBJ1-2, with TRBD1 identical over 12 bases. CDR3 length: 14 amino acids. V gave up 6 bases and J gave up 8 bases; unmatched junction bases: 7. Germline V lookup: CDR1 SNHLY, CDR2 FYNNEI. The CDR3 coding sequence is TGTGCCAGCAGCCCAACCGGGACAGGGGGCGGCTACACCTTC. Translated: CASSPTGTGGGYTF.

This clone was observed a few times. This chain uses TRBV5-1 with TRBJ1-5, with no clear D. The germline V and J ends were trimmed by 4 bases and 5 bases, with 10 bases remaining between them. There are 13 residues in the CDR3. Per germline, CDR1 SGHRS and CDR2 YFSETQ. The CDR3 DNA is TGCGCCAGCAGCCCCTCACATGATCAGCCCCAGCATTTT. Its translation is CASSPSHDQPQHF.

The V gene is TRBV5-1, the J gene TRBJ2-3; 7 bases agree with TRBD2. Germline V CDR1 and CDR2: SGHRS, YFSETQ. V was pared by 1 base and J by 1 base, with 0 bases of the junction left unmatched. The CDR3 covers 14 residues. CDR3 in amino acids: CASSLTSGTDTQYF. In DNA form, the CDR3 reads TGCGCCAGCAGCTTGACTAGCGGCACAGATACGCAGTATTTT.

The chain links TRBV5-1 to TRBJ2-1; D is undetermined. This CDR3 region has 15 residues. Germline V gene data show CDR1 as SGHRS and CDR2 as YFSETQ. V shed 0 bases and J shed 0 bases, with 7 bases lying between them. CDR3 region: CASSLARSSYNEQFF. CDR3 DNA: TGCGCCAGCAGCTTGGCTAGGAGCTCCTACAATGAGCAGTTCTTC.

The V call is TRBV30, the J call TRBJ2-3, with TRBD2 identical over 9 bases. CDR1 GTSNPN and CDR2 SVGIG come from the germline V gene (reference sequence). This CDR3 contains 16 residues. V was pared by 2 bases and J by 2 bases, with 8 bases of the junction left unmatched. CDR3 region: CAWSLGGRVYTDTQYF. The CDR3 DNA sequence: TGTGCCTGGAGTTTGGGCGGGAGGGTCTACACAGATACGCAGTATTTT. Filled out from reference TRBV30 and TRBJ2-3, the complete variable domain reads SQTIHQWPATLVQPVGSPLSLECTVEGTSNPNLYWYRQAAGRGLQLLFYSVGIGQISSEVPQNLSASRPQDRQFILSSKKLLLSDSGFYLCAWSLGGRVYTDTQYFGPGTRLTVL.

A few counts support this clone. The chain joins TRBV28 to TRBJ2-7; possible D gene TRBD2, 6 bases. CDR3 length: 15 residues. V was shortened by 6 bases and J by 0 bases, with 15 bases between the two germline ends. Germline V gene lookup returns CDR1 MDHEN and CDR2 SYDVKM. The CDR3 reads CASSHLSGGSYEQYF. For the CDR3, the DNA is TGTGCCAGCAGCCATCTGTCCGGGGGCTCCTACGAGCAGTACTTC.

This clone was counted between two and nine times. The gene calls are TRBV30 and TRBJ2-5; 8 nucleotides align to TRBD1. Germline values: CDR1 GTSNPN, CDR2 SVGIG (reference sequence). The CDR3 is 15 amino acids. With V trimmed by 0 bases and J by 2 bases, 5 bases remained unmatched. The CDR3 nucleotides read TGTGCCTGGAGTGTAGGGAGACAGGGGCAAGAGACCCAGTACTTC. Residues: CAWSVGRQGQETQYF. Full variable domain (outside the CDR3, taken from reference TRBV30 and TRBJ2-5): SQTIHQWPATLVQPVGSPLSLECTVEGTSNPNLYWYRQAAGRGLQLLFYSVGIGQISSEVPQNLSASRPQDRQFILSSKKLLLSDSGFYLCAWSVGRQGQETQYFGPGTRLLVL.

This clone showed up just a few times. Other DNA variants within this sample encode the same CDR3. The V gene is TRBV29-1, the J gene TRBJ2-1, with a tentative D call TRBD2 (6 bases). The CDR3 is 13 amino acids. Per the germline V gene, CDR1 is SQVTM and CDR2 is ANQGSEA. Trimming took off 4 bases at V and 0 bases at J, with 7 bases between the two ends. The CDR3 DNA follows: TGCAGCGTTGCCGGGAGCTCCTACAATGAGCAGTTCTTC. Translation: CSVAGSSYNEQFF.

DNA of the CDR3: TGTGCCAGCAGTTTATTGAGGCGGAACGAGCAGTACTTC. This sequence encodes CASSLLRRNEQYF. The chain employs TRBV28 and TRBJ2-7; D gene ambiguous. Per the germline V gene, CDR1 is MDHEN and CDR2 is SYDVKM. Trimming removed 1 base at V and 5 bases at J, with 9 bases between. The CDR3 runs to 13 residues.

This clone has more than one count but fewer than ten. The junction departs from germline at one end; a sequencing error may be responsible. The DNA of the CDR3 is TGTGCCAGCAGTTATCTTCGCGGGAACGCCGGGGAGCTGTTTTTT. Protein: CASSYLRGNAGELFF. V gene TRBV6-5 combines with J gene TRBJ2-2; maybe TRBD2 (6 bases). The CDR3 consists of 15 residues. Germline V gene lookup returns CDR1 MNHEY and CDR2 SVGAGI.

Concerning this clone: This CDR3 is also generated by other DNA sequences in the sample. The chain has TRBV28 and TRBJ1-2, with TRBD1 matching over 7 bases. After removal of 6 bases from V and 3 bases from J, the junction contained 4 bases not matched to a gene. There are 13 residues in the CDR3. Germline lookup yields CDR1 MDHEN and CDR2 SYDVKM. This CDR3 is CASRRGQDYGYTF. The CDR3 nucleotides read TGTGCCAGCAGAAGGGGGCAGGACTATGGCTACACCTTC.

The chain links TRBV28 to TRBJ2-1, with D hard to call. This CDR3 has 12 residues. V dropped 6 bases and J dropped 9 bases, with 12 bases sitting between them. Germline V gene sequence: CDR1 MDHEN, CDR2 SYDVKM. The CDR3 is CASSLIMREQFF. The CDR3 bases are TGTGCCAGCAGCCTAATCATGCGTGAGCAGTTCTTC.